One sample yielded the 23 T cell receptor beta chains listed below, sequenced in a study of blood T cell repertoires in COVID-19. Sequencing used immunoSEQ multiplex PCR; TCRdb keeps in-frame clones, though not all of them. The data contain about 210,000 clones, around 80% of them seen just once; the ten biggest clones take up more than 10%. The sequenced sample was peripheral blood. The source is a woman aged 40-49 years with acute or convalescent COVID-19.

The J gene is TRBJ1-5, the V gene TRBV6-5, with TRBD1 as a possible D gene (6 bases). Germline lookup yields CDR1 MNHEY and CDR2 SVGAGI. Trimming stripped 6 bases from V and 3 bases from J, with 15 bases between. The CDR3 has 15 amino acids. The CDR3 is CASSLTGFVNQPQHF. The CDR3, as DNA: TGTGCCAGCAGCCTAACAGGGTTTGTCAATCAGCCCCAGCATTTT.

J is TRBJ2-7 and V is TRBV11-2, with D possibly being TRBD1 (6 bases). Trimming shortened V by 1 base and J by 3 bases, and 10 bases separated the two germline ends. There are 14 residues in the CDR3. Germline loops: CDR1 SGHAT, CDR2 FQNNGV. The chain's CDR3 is CASSLGRGYYEQYF. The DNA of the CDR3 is TGTGCCAGCAGCTTAGGCAGGGGATACTACGAGCAGTACTTC.

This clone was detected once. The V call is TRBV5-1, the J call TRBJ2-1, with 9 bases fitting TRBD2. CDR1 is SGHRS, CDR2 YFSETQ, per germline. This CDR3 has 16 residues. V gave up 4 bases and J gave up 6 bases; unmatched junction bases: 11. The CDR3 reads CASSPEIAGVGNEQFF. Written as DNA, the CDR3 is TGCGCCAGCAGCCCTGAGATAGCGGGGGTGGGCAATGAGCAGTTCTTC.

The CDR3 spells CASSLPAAGGYNEQFF. CDR3 DNA: TGTGCCAGCAGCTTACCGGCAGCGGGAGGGTACAATGAGCAGTTCTTC. This chain joins TRBV7-6 and TRBJ2-1, with 10 bases aligning to TRBD2. Trimming removed 2 bases from V and 4 bases from J; junction bases left unmatched: 5. Germline V gene lookup returns CDR1 SGHVS and CDR2 FNYEAQ. The length of the CDR3 is 16 residues.

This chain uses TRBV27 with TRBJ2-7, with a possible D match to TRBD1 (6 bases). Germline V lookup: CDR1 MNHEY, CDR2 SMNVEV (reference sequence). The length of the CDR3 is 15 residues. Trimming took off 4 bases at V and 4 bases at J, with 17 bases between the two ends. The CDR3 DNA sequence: TGTGCCAGCAGTTGGGGGCCGGGCCCGTTGTACGAGCAGTACTTC. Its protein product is CASSWGPGPLYEQYF.

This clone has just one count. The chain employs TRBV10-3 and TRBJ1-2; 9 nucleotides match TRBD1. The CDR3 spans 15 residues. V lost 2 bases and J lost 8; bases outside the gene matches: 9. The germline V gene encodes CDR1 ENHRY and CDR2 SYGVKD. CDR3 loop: CAISEPGTGLKGYTF. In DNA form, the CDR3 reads TGTGCCATCAGTGAGCCCGGGACAGGGCTGAAAGGCTACACCTTC.

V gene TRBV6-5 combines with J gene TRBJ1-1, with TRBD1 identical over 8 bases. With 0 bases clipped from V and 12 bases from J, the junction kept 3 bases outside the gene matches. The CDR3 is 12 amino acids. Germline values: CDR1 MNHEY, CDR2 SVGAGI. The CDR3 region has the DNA TGTGCCAGCAGTTACTCCACAGGGGGAACTTTCTTT. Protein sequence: CASSYSTGGTFF.

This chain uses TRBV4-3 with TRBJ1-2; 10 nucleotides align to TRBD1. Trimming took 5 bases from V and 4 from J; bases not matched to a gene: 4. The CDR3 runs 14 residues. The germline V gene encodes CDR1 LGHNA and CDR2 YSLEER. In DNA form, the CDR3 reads TGCGCCAGCAGCATGGACAGGGGGTTCTATGGCTACACCTTC. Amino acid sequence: CASSMDRGFYGYTF.

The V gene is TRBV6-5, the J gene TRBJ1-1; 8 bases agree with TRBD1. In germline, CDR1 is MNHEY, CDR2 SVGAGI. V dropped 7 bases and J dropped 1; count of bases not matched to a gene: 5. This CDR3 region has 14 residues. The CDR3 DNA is TGTGCCAGCATCTTAGACAGGGGGAACACTGAAGCTTTCTTT. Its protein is CASILDRGNTEAFF.

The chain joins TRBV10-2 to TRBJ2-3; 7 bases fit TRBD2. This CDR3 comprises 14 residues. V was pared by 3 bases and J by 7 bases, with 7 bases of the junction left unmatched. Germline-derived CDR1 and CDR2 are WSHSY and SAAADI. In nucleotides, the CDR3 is TGCGCCAGCAGTGATAGGGAGGGAATAAATACGCAGTATTTT. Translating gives CASSDREGINTQYF.

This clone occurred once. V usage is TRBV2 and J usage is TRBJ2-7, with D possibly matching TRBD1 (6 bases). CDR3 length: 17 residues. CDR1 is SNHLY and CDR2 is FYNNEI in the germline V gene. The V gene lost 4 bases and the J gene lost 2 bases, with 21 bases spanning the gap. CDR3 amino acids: CASSGFSGAGDAYEQYF. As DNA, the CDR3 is TGTGCCAGCAGTGGATTTTCGGGCGCAGGGGACGCCTACGAGCAGTACTTC.

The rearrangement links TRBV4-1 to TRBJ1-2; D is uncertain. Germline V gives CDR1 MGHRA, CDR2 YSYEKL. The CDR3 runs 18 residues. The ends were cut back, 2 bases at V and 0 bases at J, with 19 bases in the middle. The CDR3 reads CASSQREGKAAPNYGYTF. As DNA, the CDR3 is TGCGCCAGCAGCCAAAGGGAGGGTAAGGCTGCTCCTAACTATGGCTACACCTTC.

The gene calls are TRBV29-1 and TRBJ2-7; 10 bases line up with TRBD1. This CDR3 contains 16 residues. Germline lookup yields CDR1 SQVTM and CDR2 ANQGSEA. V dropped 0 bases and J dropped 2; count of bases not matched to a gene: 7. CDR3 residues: CSVEDPETGGTYEQYF. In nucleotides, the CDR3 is TGCAGCGTTGAAGATCCGGAGACAGGGGGCACCTACGAGCAGTACTTC.

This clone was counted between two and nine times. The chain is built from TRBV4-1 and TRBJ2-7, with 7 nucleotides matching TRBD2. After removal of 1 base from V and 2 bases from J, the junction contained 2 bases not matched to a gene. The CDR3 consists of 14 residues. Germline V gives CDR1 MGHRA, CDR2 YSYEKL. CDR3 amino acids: CASSQGEGTYEQYF. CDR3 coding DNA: TGCGCCAGCAGCCAAGGGGAGGGGACCTACGAGCAGTACTTC.

The CDR3 nucleotides are TGTGCCATCAGTGAGACTAGCGGATACACAGATACGCAGTATTTT. It encodes CAISETSGYTDTQYF. The V gene is TRBV10-3, the J gene TRBJ2-3; the match to TRBD2 covers 8 bases. Germline-derived CDR1 and CDR2 are ENHRY and SYGVKD. This CDR3 is built from 15 residues. Losses at the gene ends were 2 bases for V and 2 bases for J; bases not matched to a gene: 3.

The CDR3 DNA follows: TGTGCCAGTACCCCTATTCCCGGGACAGCGTATGGAAACACCATATATTTT. Encoded protein: CASTPIPGTAYGNTIYF. The chain links TRBV19 to TRBJ1-3; TRBD1 agrees at 7 bases. Germline loops: CDR1 LNHDA, CDR2 SQIVND (reference sequence). The CDR3 is made up of 17 amino acids. V was pared by 7 bases and J by 3 bases, with 15 bases of the junction left unmatched.

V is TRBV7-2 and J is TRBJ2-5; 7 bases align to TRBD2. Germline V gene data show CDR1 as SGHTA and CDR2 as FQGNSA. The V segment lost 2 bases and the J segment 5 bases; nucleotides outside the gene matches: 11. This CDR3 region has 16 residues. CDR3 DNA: TGTGCCAGCAGCTTAAGGATGGCGGGAGTTGGGGAGACCCAGTACTTC. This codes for CASSLRMAGVGETQYF.

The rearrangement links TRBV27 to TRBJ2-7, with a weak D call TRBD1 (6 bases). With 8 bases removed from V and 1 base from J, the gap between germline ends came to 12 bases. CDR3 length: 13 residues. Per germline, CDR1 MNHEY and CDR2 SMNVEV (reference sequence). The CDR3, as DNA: TGTGCCAGCGGGTACGGACAGTCCTACGAGCAGTACTTC. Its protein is CASGYGQSYEQYF.

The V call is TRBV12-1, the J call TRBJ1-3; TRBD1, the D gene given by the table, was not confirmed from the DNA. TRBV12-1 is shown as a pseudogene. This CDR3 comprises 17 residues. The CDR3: CASSFGDSRGLSDTIYF. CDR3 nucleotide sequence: TGTGCCAGCAGCTTTGGGGACAGTCGGGGTTTGTCGGACACCATATATTTT.

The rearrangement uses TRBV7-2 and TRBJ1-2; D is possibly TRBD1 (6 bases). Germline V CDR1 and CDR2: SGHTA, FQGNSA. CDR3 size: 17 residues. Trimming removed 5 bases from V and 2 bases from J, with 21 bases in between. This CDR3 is CASSPVSGQTVNYGYTF. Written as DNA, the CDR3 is TGTGCCAGCAGCCCTGTCTCCGGACAGACTGTAAACTATGGCTACACCTTC.

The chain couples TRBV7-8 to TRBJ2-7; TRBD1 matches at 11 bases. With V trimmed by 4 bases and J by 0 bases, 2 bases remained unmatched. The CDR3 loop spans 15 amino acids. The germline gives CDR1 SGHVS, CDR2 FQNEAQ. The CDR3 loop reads CASSSGTGGSYEQYF. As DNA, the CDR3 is TGTGCCAGCAGCTCCGGGACAGGGGGCTCCTACGAGCAGTACTTC.

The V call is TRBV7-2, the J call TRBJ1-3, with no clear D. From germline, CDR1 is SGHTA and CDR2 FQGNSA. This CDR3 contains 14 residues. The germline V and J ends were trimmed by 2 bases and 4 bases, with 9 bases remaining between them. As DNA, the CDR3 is TGTGCCAGCAGCTTATGGCCTTCGGGAAACACCATATATTTT. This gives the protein CASSLWPSGNTIYF.

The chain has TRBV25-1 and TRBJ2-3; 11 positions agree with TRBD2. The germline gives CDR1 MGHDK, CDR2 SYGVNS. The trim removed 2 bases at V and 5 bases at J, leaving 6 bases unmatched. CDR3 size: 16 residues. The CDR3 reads CASSEIAGGHRDTQYF. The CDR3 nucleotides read TGTGCCAGCAGTGAAATAGCGGGGGGGCATAGAGATACGCAGTATTTT. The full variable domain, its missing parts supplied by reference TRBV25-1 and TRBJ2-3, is EADIYQTPRYLVIGTGKKITLECSQTMGHDKMYWYQQDPGMELHLIHYSYGVNSTEKGDLSSESTVSRIRTEHFPLTLESARPSHTSQYLCASSEIAGGHRDTQYFGPGTRLTVL.